These T cell receptor beta chains were read from a single sample in a study of blood T cell repertoires in COVID-19. Some clones are missing from TCRdb's copy, which holds only in-frame ones; the method was immunoSEQ multiplex PCR. The sample carries approximately 5,900 clones, around 90% recorded once. Sequencing was carried out using peripheral blood. The receptors stem from a human donor in a cohort sampled during active COVID-19. The CDR3 runs from the conserved cysteine through the conserved F or W. Fields, in order: D gene, V gene, clone size, J gene, CDR3 DNA, CDR3 protein. The D gene is left open where the match is weak. Not all rows give a size; the values are once, few, many and, for expanded clones, a class.

TRBD1	TRBV11-2	-	TRBJ2-5	TGTGCCAGCAGCTTAACAGGGGAAGAGACCCAGTACTTC	CASSLTGEETQYF
TRBD2	TRBV4-2	-	TRBJ2-1	TGTGCCAGCAGCCAAGATGGCGCTAGCGGCCCTTACAATGAGCAGTTCTTC	CASSQDGASGPYNEQFF
-	TRBV7-8	-	TRBJ2-5	TGTGCCAGCAGCTTAGTAGCAAGCCAAGAGACCCAGTACTTC	CASSLVASQETQYF
TRBD1	TRBV27	-	TRBJ2-7	TGTGCCAGCAGTTTGGGACAGGGGGGCTTATACGAGCAGTACTTC	CASSLGQGGLYEQYF
-	TRBV27	-	TRBJ1-5	TGTGCCAGCAGTTTATTTGGAGGGCTTTACAATCAGCCCCAGCATTTT	CASSLFGGLYNQPQHF
TRBD2	TRBV4-3	-	TRBJ2-7	TGCGCCAGCAGCCGACATCTAGCGGGAGACTACGAGCAGTACTTC	CASSRHLAGDYEQYF
-	TRBV5-4	-	TRBJ2-1	TGTGCCAGCAGCTTTTTCGAACTAGCCAATGAGCAGTTCTTC	CASSFFELANEQFF
TRBD1	TRBV28	-	TRBJ1-2	TGTGCCAGCGAACAGGGGGCGCGTGGCTACACCTTC	CASEQGARGYTF
-	TRBV4-3	once	TRBJ2-7	TGCGCCAGCAGCCAAGATCGTTCTAGTCTATACGAGCAGTACTTC	CASSQDRSSLYEQYF
TRBD1	TRBV18	few	TRBJ2-5	TGTGCCAGCTCACCGACAGGGGGCCAAGAGACCCAGTACTTC	CASSPTGGQETQYF
-	TRBV7-2	-	TRBJ2-3	TGTGCCAGCAAAGTCGGGGGCACAGATACGCAGTATTTT	CASKVGGTDTQYF
-	TRBV7-9	-	TRBJ2-7	TGTGCCAGCGGAACTACGGCCTACGAGCAGTACTTC	CASGTTAYEQYF
TRBD1	TRBV18	-	TRBJ1-3	TGTGCCAGCTCCAGAGGGGGCGCGGACACCATATATTTT	CASSRGGADTIYF
-	TRBV5-1	-	TRBJ2-1	TGCGCCAGCAGCTTCGGCTCCTACAATGAGCAGTTCTTC	CASSFGSYNEQFF
TRBD1	TRBV2	-	TRBJ2-7	TGTGCCAGCAACCCCCGGGACAGGGCCTACGAGCAGTACTTC	CASNPRDRAYEQYF
TRBD2	TRBV11-3	-	TRBJ2-2	TGTGCCAGCAGCTTGGCGGGAGGCACCGGGGAGCTGTTTTTT	CASSLAGGTGELFF
-	TRBV12-5	-	TRBJ2-3	TGTGCTAGTGGTTTGGGACAGAGCACAGATACGCAGTATTTT	CASGLGQSTDTQYF
TRBD1	TRBV7-9	-	TRBJ2-1	TGTGCCAGCTTAGGGGGCGGCAATGAGCAGTTCTTC	CASLGGGNEQFF
TRBD2	TRBV6-2/TRBV6-3	-	TRBJ2-7	TGTGCCAGCAGTTACTCGGGACTAGCGGGAGAGCTTGAAGAGCAGTACTTC	CASSYSGLAGELEEQYF
-	TRBV4-2	once	TRBJ1-1	TGTGCCAGCAGCCAAATGGCGAACACTGAAGCTTTCTTT	CASSQMANTEAFF
-	TRBV27	-	TRBJ1-6	TGTGCCAGCAGTTTCGGTAATTCACCCCTCCACTTT	CASSFGNSPLHF
TRBD1	TRBV5-1	-	TRBJ1-4	TGCGCCAGCAGCTTGGGGACAGGGCCTAATGAAAAACTGTTTTTT	CASSLGTGPNEKLFF
TRBD1	TRBV9	-	TRBJ2-5	TGTGTCAGCAGCGTAGACGGACAGGGAGAGACCCAGTACTTC	CVSSVDGQGETQYF
-	TRBV2	-	TRBJ2-1	TGTGCCAGCACCTATAATCCAGGGGAACTAGGCAATGAGCAGTTCTTC	CASTYNPGELGNEQFF
TRBD2	TRBV18	-	TRBJ2-1	TGTGCCAGCTCACCAACCATTACTAGCGGGAGGTACTGTGAGCAGTTCTTC	CASSPTITSGRYCEQFF
-	TRBV24-1	-	TRBJ2-3	TGTGCCACCAGTGCCAGGGGAACAGATACGCAGTATTTT	CATSARGTDTQYF
TRBD2	TRBV27	-	TRBJ2-7	TGTGCCAGCAGACGGGGGGGCACAGGGTCCTACGAGCAGTACTTC	CASRRGGTGSYEQYF
TRBD1	TRBV24-1	once	TRBJ2-7	TGTGCCACCAGCAGGACAGGGGGAGACGAGCAGTACTTC	CATSRTGGDEQYF
-	TRBV3-1/TRBV3-2	-	TRBJ2-2	TGTGCCAGCAGCCAAGAACTGGTTGGTCTCGGGGAGCTGTTTTTT	CASSQELVGLGELFF
TRBD1	TRBV6-2/TRBV6-3	-	TRBJ1-5	TGTGCCAGCAGTTACGTGGGACAGTTTAATCAGCCCCAGCATTTT	CASSYVGQFNQPQHF
TRBD1	TRBV6-1	-	TRBJ1-5	TGTGCCAGCAGTGAGCTAGGGGGCGATCAGCCCCAGCATTTT	CASSELGGDQPQHF
TRBD2	TRBV7-9	-	TRBJ2-3	TGTGCCAGCTCGCAGCGGGAGAGCACAGATACGCAGTATTTT	CASSQRESTDTQYF
TRBD1	TRBV6-2/TRBV6-3	once	TRBJ2-7	TGTGCCAGCAGTTCGGGACAGGGTCGGAGTGAGCAGTACTTC	CASSSGQGRSEQYF
TRBD1	TRBV11-2	-	TRBJ1-1	TGTGCCACCGGGACAGGGCCCGTTGCTTTCTTT	CATGTGPVAFF
TRBD2	TRBV7-2	-	TRBJ2-7	TGTGCCAGCAGCTTATACGAGGGAGGGCTGGGCGAGCAGTACTTC	CASSLYEGGLGEQYF
-	TRBV4-2	-	TRBJ2-7	TGTGCCAGCAGCCAAGTGTTCCCGAGACTTTCCTACGAGCAGTACTTC	CASSQVFPRLSYEQYF
-	TRBV2	-	TRBJ2-2	TGTGCCAGCAGTGAGGGGTGGGGCGGAACCGGGGAGCTGTTTTTT	CASSEGWGGTGELFF
TRBD2	TRBV27	-	TRBJ2-1	TGTGCCAGCAGTTCCCTTCGTCTAGCGGGAGGATACAATGAGCAGTTCTTC	CASSSLRLAGGYNEQFF
-	TRBV7-2	-	TRBJ2-1	TGTGCCAGCAGCTTAATACTACACTCCAATGAGCAGTTCTTC	CASSLILHSNEQFF
-	TRBV12-5	-	TRBJ2-7	TGTGCTAGTGGTTTGGTCCCCCTCGCGATGCCCCTCTACGAGCAGTACTTC	CASGLVPLAMPLYEQYF
-	TRBV30	-	TRBJ1-2	TGTGCCTGGAGCGCCCCAGGGCGCCTTGGCTACACCTTC	CAWSAPGRLGYTF